A single sample is the source of the 3 T cell receptor beta chains below, sequenced in a study of blood T cell repertoires in COVID-19. Produced via immunoSEQ multiplex PCR; TCRdb's table is partial and in-frame only. The sample holds about 160,000 clones, around 93% seen once. Sequencing used peripheral blood. These receptors came from a woman in her forties or fifties with acute or convalescent COVID-19.

V gene TRBV15 combines with J gene TRBJ1-5; the D is unclear. The length of the CDR3 is 14 residues. Looked up from germline, CDR1 is LNHNV and CDR2 is YYDKDF (reference sequence). V was pared by 0 bases and J by 0 bases, with 3 bases between. DNA of the CDR3: TGTGCCACCAGCAGAGATCGTAGCAATCAGCCCCAGCATTTT. Residues: CATSRDRSNQPQHF. Using reference TRBV15 and TRBJ1-5 for the parts outside the CDR3, the full variable domain is DAMVIQNPRYQVTQFGKPVTLSCSQTLNHNVMYWYQQKSSQAPKLLFHYYDKDFNNEADTPDNFQSRRPNTSFCFLDIRSPGLGDTAMYLCATSRDRSNQPQHFGDGTRLSIL.

The V gene is TRBV3-1 (or the pseudogene TRBV3-2), the J gene TRBJ2-2; possible D gene TRBD1, 5 bases. The V end lost 4 bases, the J end lost 3 bases, and 9 bases lay between the germline ends. There are 14 residues in the CDR3. Germline V gives CDR1 LGHDT, CDR2 YNNKEL (reference sequence). In nucleotides, the CDR3 is TGTGCCAGCAGCCCTCAAGGGGACACCGGGGAGCTGTTTTTT. Its translation is CASSPQGDTGELFF.

This clone appeared a single time. V is TRBV2 and J is TRBJ1-1; D is ambiguous. The CDR3 is 12 residues long. V shed 4 bases and J shed 3 bases, with 6 bases lying between them. Germline V CDR1 and CDR2: SNHLY, FYNNEI. In DNA, the CDR3 is TGTGCCAGCAGTGGCGATTACACTGAAGCTTTCTTT. It codes for CASSGDYTEAFF. Based on the CDR3 plus reference TRBV2 and TRBJ1-1, the full variable domain is EPEVTQTPSHQVTQMGQEVILRCVPISNHLYFYWYRQILGQKVEFLVSFYNNEISEKSEIFDDQFSVERPDGSNFTLKIRSTKLEDSAMYFCASSGDYTEAFFGQGTRLTVV.